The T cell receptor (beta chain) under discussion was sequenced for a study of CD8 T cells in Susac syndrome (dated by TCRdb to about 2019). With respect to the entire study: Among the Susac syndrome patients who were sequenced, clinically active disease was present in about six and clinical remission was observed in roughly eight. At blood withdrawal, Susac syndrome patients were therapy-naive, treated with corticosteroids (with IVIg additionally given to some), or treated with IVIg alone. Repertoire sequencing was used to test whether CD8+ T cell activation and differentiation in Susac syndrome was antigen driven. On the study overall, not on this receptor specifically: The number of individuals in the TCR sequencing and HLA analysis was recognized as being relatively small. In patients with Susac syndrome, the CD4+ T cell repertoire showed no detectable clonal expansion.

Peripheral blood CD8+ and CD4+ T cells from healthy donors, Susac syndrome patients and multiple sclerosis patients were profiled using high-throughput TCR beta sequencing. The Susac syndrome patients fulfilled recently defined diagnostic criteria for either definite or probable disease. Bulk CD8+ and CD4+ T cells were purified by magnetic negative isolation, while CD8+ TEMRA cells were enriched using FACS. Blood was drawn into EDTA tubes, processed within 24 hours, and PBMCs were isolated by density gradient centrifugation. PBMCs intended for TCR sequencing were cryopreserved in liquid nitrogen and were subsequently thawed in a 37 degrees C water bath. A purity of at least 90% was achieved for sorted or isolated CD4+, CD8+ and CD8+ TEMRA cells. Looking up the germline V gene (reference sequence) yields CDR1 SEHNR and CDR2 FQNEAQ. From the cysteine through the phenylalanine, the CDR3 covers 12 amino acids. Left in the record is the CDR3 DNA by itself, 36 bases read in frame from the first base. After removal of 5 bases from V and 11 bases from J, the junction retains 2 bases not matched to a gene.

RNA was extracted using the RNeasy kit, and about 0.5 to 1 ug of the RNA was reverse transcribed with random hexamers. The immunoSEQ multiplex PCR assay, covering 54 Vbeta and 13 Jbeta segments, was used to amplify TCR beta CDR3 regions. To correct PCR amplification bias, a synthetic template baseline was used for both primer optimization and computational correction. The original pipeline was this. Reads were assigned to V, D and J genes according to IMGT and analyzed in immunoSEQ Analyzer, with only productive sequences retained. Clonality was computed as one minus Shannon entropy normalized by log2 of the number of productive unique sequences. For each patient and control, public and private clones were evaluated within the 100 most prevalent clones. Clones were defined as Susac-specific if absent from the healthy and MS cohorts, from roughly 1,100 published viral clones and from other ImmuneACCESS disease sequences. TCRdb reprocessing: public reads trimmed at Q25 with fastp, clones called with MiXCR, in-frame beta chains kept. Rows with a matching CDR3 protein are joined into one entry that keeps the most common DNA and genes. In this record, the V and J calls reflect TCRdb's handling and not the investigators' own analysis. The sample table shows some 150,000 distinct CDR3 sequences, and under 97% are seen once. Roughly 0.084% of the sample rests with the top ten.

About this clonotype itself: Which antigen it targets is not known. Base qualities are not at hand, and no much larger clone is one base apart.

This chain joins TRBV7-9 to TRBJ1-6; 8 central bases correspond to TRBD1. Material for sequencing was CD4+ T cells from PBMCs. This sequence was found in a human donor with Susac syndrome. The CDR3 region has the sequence CASSLGQAPLHF. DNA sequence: TGTGCCAGCAGCCTGGGACAGGCACCCCTCCACTTT.